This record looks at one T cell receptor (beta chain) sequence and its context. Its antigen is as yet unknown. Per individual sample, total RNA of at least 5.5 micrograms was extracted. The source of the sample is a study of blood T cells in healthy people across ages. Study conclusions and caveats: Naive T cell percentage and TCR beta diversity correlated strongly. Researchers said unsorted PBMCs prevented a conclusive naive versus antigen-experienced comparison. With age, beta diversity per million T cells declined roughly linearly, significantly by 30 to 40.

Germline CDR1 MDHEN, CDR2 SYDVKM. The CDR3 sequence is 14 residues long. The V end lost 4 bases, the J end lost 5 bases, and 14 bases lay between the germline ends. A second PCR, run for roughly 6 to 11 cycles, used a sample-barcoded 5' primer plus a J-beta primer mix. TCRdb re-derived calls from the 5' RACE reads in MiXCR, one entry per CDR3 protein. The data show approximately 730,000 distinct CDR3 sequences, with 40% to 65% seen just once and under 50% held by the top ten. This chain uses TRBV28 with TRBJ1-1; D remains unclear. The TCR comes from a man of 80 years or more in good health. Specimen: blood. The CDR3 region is CASSSSPGVTEAFF. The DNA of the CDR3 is TGTGCCAGCAGTTCCTCCCCCGGGGTTACTGAAGCTTTCTTT.